This is a list of T cell receptor beta chains from one sample in a study of graft-versus-host responses after intestinal transplantation. This table comes from immunoSEQ multiplex PCR, and its TCRdb copy is limited to in-frame clones, with some not included. This table has about 17,000 clones, roughly three quarters appearing once. The sequencing used ileum tissue, collected about 460 days after intestinal transplant. The source is a human patient who received an intestinal transplant, so some T cells may come from the graft donor. CDR3s include the opening cysteine and the closing phenylalanine or tryptophan. A D gene is named only where the DNA matches it firmly. The size entry is marked missing in some rows and otherwise reads once, few, many or a size class.

TRBJ2-7,.,TRBV7-2,.,TGTGCCAGCAGCTCTACAGGTTGGGCCAGCGTTTACGAGCAGTACTTC,CASSSTGWASVYEQYF
TRBJ1-1,.,TRBV19,.,TGTGCCAGTAGTAGGTGGGCCACTGAAGCTTTCTTT,CASSRWATEAFF
TRBJ2-3,.,TRBV7-2,.,TGTGCCAGCCTCGCGGGGATCACAGATACGCAGTATTTT,CASLAGITDTQYF
TRBJ1-3,.,TRBV7-8,.,TGTGCCAGCAGCTTAGGCCCAGTGCGGAACACCATATATTTT,CASSLGPVRNTIYF
TRBJ2-1,.,TRBV7-9,.,TGTGCCAGCAGCCCGTATGTGCCATCTTACAATGAGCAGTTCTTC,CASSPYVPSYNEQFF
TRBJ2-7,TRBD1,TRBV7-7,.,TGTGCTAGCAGCTTAGGCGTACCGGGACAGGGCTACGAGCAGTACTTC,CASSLGVPGQGYEQYF
TRBJ2-3,TRBD2,TRBV14,.,TGTGCCAGCAGCCCCACTAGCGGGGGGGCCTCGCAGTATTTT,CASSPTSGGASQYF
TRBJ1-5,.,TRBV7-2,.,TGTGCCAGCAGCTTACGGCCTGATCAGCCCCAGCATTTT,CASSLRPDQPQHF
TRBJ1-6,.,TRBV13,.,TGTGCCAGCAGCTTCCAGGAAAATTCACCCCTCCACTTT,CASSFQENSPLHF
TRBJ1-2,.,TRBV19,few,TGTGCCAGTAGTAATGGGCAGGCGCGCTATGGCTACACCTTC,CASSNGQARYGYTF
TRBJ2-7,.,TRBV5-1,once,TGCGCCAGCAGCCCCCAGGAGGCTACTGGGTTCGAGCAGTACTTC,CASSPQEATGFEQYF
TRBJ1-3,TRBD1,TRBV7-8,.,TGTGCCAGCAGCTGGGACAGAAGGGACGGAAACACCATATATTTT,CASSWDRRDGNTIYF
TRBJ2-7,.,TRBV2,.,TGTGCCAGCAGTGGAGGGACGGTGAACTACGAGCAGTACTTC,CASSGGTVNYEQYF
TRBJ1-2,.,TRBV4-1,.,TGCGCCAGCAGCCATTTACACCCAAACTATGGCTACACCTTC,CASSHLHPNYGYTF
TRBJ2-7,.,TRBV2,.,TGTGCCAGCATCGGGACCGGGATATCCGAGCAGTACTTC,CASIGTGISEQYF
TRBJ2-7,TRBD1,TRBV5-5,.,TGTGCCAGCAGCTTGGGGGCAGGGGGCTACGAGCAGTACTTC,CASSLGAGGYEQYF
TRBJ2-2,.,TRBV6-1,.,TGTGCCAGCAGTGAATCGGCCCGACCCCCCTCCGGGGAGCTGTTTTTT,CASSESARPPSGELFF
TRBJ2-4,TRBD2,TRBV7-2,.,TGTGCCAGCAGCTTAGGGTGGGGAGGGGTAAACATTCAGTACTTC,CASSLGWGGVNIQYF
TRBJ1-1,.,TRBV5-1,.,TGCGCCAGCAGCTTGAGGGGTGCAGGGAACACTGAAGCTTTCTTT,CASSLRGAGNTEAFF
TRBJ2-5,.,TRBV14,.,TGTGCCAGCAGCCAAGAAGGGGAACAAGAGACCCAGTACTTC,CASSQEGEQETQYF
TRBJ2-7,TRBD1,TRBV6-5,.,TGTGCCAGCACGCCGGGACAGGTCTACGAGCAGTACTTC,CASTPGQVYEQYF
TRBJ2-1,.,TRBV7-2,.,TGTGCCAGCAGCTCTCTACCCGGGGGGCGCAATGAGCAGTTCTTC,CASSSLPGGRNEQFF
TRBJ1-1,.,TRBV2,.,TGTGCCAGCAGTGCAGACGACGCTGAAGCTTTCTTT,CASSADDAEAFF
TRBJ2-7,.,TRBV13,.,TGTGCCAGCAGCTCTCAGGGGACGACCTACGAGCAGTACTTC,CASSSQGTTYEQYF
TRBJ1-4,.,TRBV25-1,.,TGTGCCAGCAGTCGCCCAGGGTTTAATGAAAAACTGTTTTTT,CASSRPGFNEKLFF
TRBJ2-7,.,TRBV13,.,TGTGCCAGCAGCTTAGGCCCCGGGACTTCCTACGAGCAGTACTTC,CASSLGPGTSYEQYF
TRBJ1-1,TRBD1,TRBV9,.,TGTGCCAGCAGCAGCAAAGGGACAGTTAGCGACACTGAAGCTTTCTTT,CASSSKGTVSDTEAFF
TRBJ2-5,TRBD2,TRBV5-1,once,TGCGCCAGCAGCTTGGCTTGGGGGGGAGCGGAAGAGACCCAGTACTTC,CASSLAWGGAEETQYF
TRBJ1-1,.,TRBV7-6,.,TGTGCCAGCAGCTTAGCTCAGAACACTGAAGCTTTCTTT,CASSLAQNTEAFF
TRBJ2-2,TRBD2,TRBV19,.,TGTGCCAGTAGTATTCTTAGTAGCGGGGGGAACACCGGGGAGCTGTTTTTT,CASSILSSGGNTGELFF
TRBJ2-1,.,TRBV10-2,.,TGCGCCAGCAGTGACGGTAGCGGACCCCGCTCCTACAATGAGCAGTTCTTC,CASSDGSGPRSYNEQFF
TRBJ1-2,.,TRBV18,.,TGTGCCAGCTCACCTCGGCGGGAGGACGGCTACACCTTC,CASSPRREDGYTF
TRBJ2-2,.,TRBV9,.,TGTGCCAGCAGCTCCTGGGGCGGGGAGCTGTTTTTT,CASSSWGGELFF
TRBJ2-1,TRBD2,TRBV19,.,TGTGCCAGTAGTATTTGGGTACTAGCGGGGAGCTCCTACAATGAGCAGTTCTTC,CASSIWVLAGSSYNEQFF
TRBJ1-1,.,TRBV19,.,TGTGCCAGTAGTATCTGGGGAAACACTGAAGCTTTCTTT,CASSIWGNTEAFF
TRBJ1-3,.,TRBV9,.,TGTGCCAGCAGCGGACCTACAAACTCTGGAAACACCATATATTTT,CASSGPTNSGNTIYF
TRBJ2-2,TRBD1,TRBV5-1,.,TGCGCCAGCAGCTCGACAGGGGGAGGTACCGGGGAGCTGTTTTTT,CASSSTGGGTGELFF
TRBJ1-5,.,TRBV27,.,TGTGCCAGCAGTTTTGGGGGCGTTCAGCCCCAGCATTTT,CASSFGGVQPQHF
TRBJ2-7,TRBD1,TRBV2,.,TGTGCCAGCAGCCCGACAGGGGTCGGAGACGAGCAGTACTTC,CASSPTGVGDEQYF
TRBJ1-2,.,TRBV5-4,.,TGTGCCAGCAGCTTAGGACATGGGGCCAGAGGGGACTACACCTTC,CASSLGHGARGDYTF
TRBJ1-4,TRBD1,TRBV7-9,few,TGTGCCAGCAGTGTTAGAGGGGACAGGATTAATGAAAAACTGTTTTTT,CASSVRGDRINEKLFF
TRBJ2-1,TRBD2,TRBV11-2,few,TGTGCCAGCAGCCCCCGGACTAGCTACAATGAGCAGTTCTTC,CASSPRTSYNEQFF
TRBJ2-1,.,TRBV15,.,TGTGCCACCAGCAGAGATGGGCACTGGGACTCCTACAATGAGCAGTTCTTC,CATSRDGHWDSYNEQFF
TRBJ1-6,TRBD1,TRBV6-1,.,TGTGCCAGCAGTGAGCCGAGGACAGGGACGTATAATTCACCCCTCCACTTT,CASSEPRTGTYNSPLHF
TRBJ2-7,.,TRBV21-1,.,TGTGCCAGCAGCGGGACAGGGGGCTGGGAGCAGTACTTC,CASSGTGGWEQYF